Following are 29 T cell receptor beta chains from one sample sequenced in a study of CD8+ T cells in alopecia areata. cDNA prepared by RNA extraction and subsequent reverse transcription served as the template for sequencing. Profiled with immunoSEQ multiplex PCR; TCRdb holds only in-frame clones, not every one. Seen here are 100,000 to 150,000 clones, about 50% observed once, and the top ten hold roughly 10%. Sequencing was carried out using NKG2D-low CD8+ T cells sorted from blood. These receptors were obtained from a human donor with alopecia areata.

J is TRBJ2-2 and V is TRBV4-3; 10 bases map to TRBD1. V trimming: 3 bases; J trimming: 2 bases; junction bases outside the gene matches: 9. Germline CDR1 reads LGHNA; CDR2 reads YSLEER. This CDR3 is 18 amino acids long. In nucleotides, the CDR3 is TGCGCCAGCAGCCAGACAGGGACAGGGGAGTTTAACACCGGGGAGCTGTTTTTT. This gives the protein CASSQTGTGEFNTGELFF.

This clone came up a few times. V and J are TRBV29-1 and TRBJ2-1, with D unclear. V shed 3 bases and J shed 0 bases, with 9 bases lying between them. The CDR3 has 14 residues. Germline CDR1 and CDR2: SQVTM and ANQGSEA. CDR3 DNA: TGCAGCGTTGATGGGGAAAGCTCCTACAATGAGCAGTTCTTC. Translation gives CSVDGESSYNEQFF.

This clone was counted between two and nine times. The V call is TRBV28, the J call TRBJ2-7; D may be TRBD2 (5 bases). CDR1 is MDHEN and CDR2 is SYDVKM in the germline V gene. V was pared by 4 bases and J by 6 bases, with 7 bases between. This CDR3 comprises 11 residues. The CDR3 is CASSSGSEQYF. In DNA form, the CDR3 reads TGTGCCAGCAGTTCGGGGAGCGAGCAGTACTTC.

This clone was detected only a few times. This chain connects TRBV7-9 to TRBJ2-3, with a weak D call TRBD2 (6 bases). Looked up from germline, CDR1 is SEHNR and CDR2 is FQNEAQ (reference sequence). This CDR3 contains 13 residues. V gave up 5 bases and J gave up 6 bases, with 12 bases separating them. The DNA of the CDR3 is TGTGCCAGCAGCCCCCGGGAGTCGGATACGCAGTATTTT. Its protein product is CASSPRESDTQYF. Full variable domain (outside the CDR3, taken from reference TRBV7-9 and TRBJ2-3): DTGVSQNPRHKITKRGQNVTFRCDPISEHNRLYWYRQTLGQGPEFLTYFQNEAQLEKSRLLSDRFSAERPKGSFSTLEIQRTEQGDSAMYLCASSPRESDTQYFGPGTRLTVL.

The chain is built from TRBV29-1 and TRBJ1-2, with 9 positions matching TRBD1. The CDR3 is 13 amino acids. The germline CDR1 and CDR2 sequences are SQVTM and ANQGSEA. J gave up 6 bases and V 3 bases, and 5 bases lay outside the gene matches. This chain's CDR3 is CSVDRGTGNGYTF. The CDR3 nucleotides are TGCAGCGTTGACCGCGGGACAGGGAATGGCTACACCTTC.

The V call is TRBV9, the J call TRBJ2-3, with D hard to call. Looked up from germline, CDR1 is SGDLS and CDR2 is YYNGEE. This CDR3 spans 13 amino acids. The germline V and J ends were trimmed by 0 bases and 6 bases, with 8 bases remaining between them. This chain's CDR3 is CASSVGFGDTQYF. The DNA for the CDR3 is TGTGCCAGCAGCGTAGGGTTTGGCGATACGCAGTATTTT.

In its sample, this clone was seen a few times. The J gene is TRBJ2-1, the V gene TRBV19, with TRBD2 matching over 11 bases. The V gene's germline CDR1 is LNHDA and CDR2 SQIVND (reference sequence). The CDR3 consists of 15 residues. After removal of 10 bases from V and 4 bases from J, the junction contained 9 bases not matched to a gene. Here the CDR3 reads CATSTGTSGYNEQFF. For the CDR3, the DNA is TGTGCCACAAGTACTGGGACTAGCGGTTACAATGAGCAGTTCTTC.

The J gene is TRBJ1-5, the V gene TRBV5-1, with 8 nucleotides matching TRBD1. V was pared by 4 bases and J by 4 bases, with 1 base of the junction left unmatched. Per germline, CDR1 SGHRS and CDR2 YFSETQ. The CDR3 spans 13 residues. The CDR3 nucleotides are TGCGCCAGCAGCCGGACAGGGAATCAGCCCCAGCATTTT. This codes for CASSRTGNQPQHF. Based on the CDR3 plus reference TRBV5-1 and TRBJ1-5, the full variable domain is KAGVTQTPRYLIKTRGQQVTLSCSPISGHRSVSWYQQTPGQGLQFLFEYFSETQRNKGNFPGRFSGRQFSNSRSEMNVSTLELGDSALYLCASSRTGNQPQHFGDGTRLSIL.

A few counts support this clone. The chain has TRBV6-1 and TRBJ1-1; D gene unclear. V was trimmed by 2 bases and J by 1 base, leaving 5 bases between them. CDR1 and CDR2 from the germline V gene are MNHNS and SASEGT. This CDR3 spans 13 amino acids. CDR3 sequence reads: CASSETENTEAFF. CDR3 DNA sequence: TGTGCCAGCAGTGAAACAGAGAACACTGAAGCTTTCTTT.

The CDR3 reads CASSLGRSHEQYF. CDR3 DNA: TGTGCCAGCAGTTTAGGTCGGTCCCACGAGCAGTACTTC. The V gene is TRBV28, the J gene TRBJ2-7, with D unresolved. The length of the CDR3 is 13 residues. With 2 bases removed from V and 5 bases from J, the gap between germline ends came to 10 bases. Germline lookup yields CDR1 MDHEN and CDR2 SYDVKM. The entire variable domain, with the rest obtained from reference TRBV28 and TRBJ2-7, is as follows: DVKVTQSSRYLVKRTGEKVFLECVQDMDHENMFWYRQDPGLGLRLIYFSYDVKMKEKGDIPEGYSVSREKKERFSLILESASTNQTSMYLCASSLGRSHEQYFGPGTRLTVT.

The V and J genes are TRBV5-1 and TRBJ2-1; 7 nucleotides align to TRBD1. The CDR3 covers 14 residues. With 4 bases clipped from V and 8 bases from J, the junction kept 9 bases outside the gene matches. Germline CDR1 and CDR2: SGHRS and YFSETQ. The CDR3 region is CASSTTGYFDEQFF. The CDR3 DNA reads as TGCGCCAGCAGCACGACAGGGTATTTCGATGAGCAGTTCTTC.

The chain has TRBV29-1 and TRBJ2-4; D uncertain. Trimming shortened V by 0 bases and J by 0 bases, and 12 bases separated the two germline ends. Germline loops: CDR1 SQVTM, CDR2 ANQGSEA. CDR3 length: 16 residues. CDR3 nucleotide sequence: TGCAGCGTTGAAGACCCCGGGTTAGGAGCCAAAAACATTCAGTACTTC. It translates to CSVEDPGLGAKNIQYF.

Only a few counts were recorded for this clone. The chain joins TRBV18 to TRBJ2-2; D may be TRBD1 (5 bases). CDR1 is KGHSH and CDR2 is LQKENI in the germline V gene. The V end lost 2 bases, the J end lost 2 bases, and 12 bases lay between the germline ends. The CDR3 is made up of 16 amino acids. The CDR3 sequence: CASSPEAGFNTGELFF. The DNA for the CDR3 is TGTGCCAGCTCACCAGAGGCAGGGTTCAACACCGGGGAGCTGTTTTTT.

The chain links TRBV9 to TRBJ2-1; TRBD1 is a possible D gene (6 bases). Germline CDR1 and CDR2: SGDLS and YYNGEE. The V and J ends lost 4 bases and 2 bases respectively, with 13 bases between them. The CDR3 totals 15 residues. CDR3 sequence: CASSPSGTPYNEQFF. CDR3 in DNA: TGTGCCAGCAGCCCCTCCGGGACACCCTACAATGAGCAGTTCTTC.

The rearrangement joins TRBV30 to TRBJ1-1; unclear D gene. The germline V and J ends were trimmed by 3 bases and 1 base, with 12 bases remaining between them. The CDR3 is 14 residues long. Per germline, CDR1 GTSNPN and CDR2 SVGIG (reference sequence). The CDR3 here is CAWSHDRGNTEAFF. Here the CDR3 DNA reads TGTGCCTGGAGCCACGATAGAGGGAACACTGAAGCTTTCTTT.

This rearrangement joins TRBV5-1 to TRBJ2-7, with D hard to call. Germline V CDR1 and CDR2: SGHRS, YFSETQ. This CDR3 has 13 amino acids. The ends were cut back, 0 bases at V and 3 bases at J, with 7 bases in the middle. The chain's CDR3 is CASSLAYGYEQYF. Written as DNA, the CDR3 is TGCGCCAGCAGCTTGGCTTACGGCTACGAGCAGTACTTC.

The table lists this clone with a few counts. The chain employs TRBV29-1 and TRBJ2-7, with D maybe TRBD2 (5 bases). Germline CDR1 SQVTM, CDR2 ANQGSEA. Trimming left V 6 bases short and J 3 bases short, with 15 bases between. This CDR3 region has 13 residues. This CDR3 is CSVVSEVGYEQYF. The CDR3 DNA sequence: TGCAGCGTAGTCTCGGAGGTAGGCTACGAGCAGTACTTC.

This clone occurred once. The CDR3 DNA follows: TGCAGCGTTGAAGGGGAGCCCGGAAACACCATATATTTT. Protein product: CSVEGEPGNTIYF. This chain links TRBV29-1 with TRBJ1-3; D is unclear. This CDR3 region has 13 residues. Germline CDR1 is SQVTM and CDR2 is ANQGSEA. Trimming left V 1 base short and J 4 bases short, with 8 bases between.

This clone was seen a handful of times. The chain recombines TRBV4-3 with TRBJ2-3, with TRBD2 matching over 11 bases. The CDR3 extends over 16 amino acids. V dropped 1 base and J dropped 4; count of bases not matched to a gene: 4. Germline V CDR1 and CDR2: LGHNA, YSLEER. The DNA for the CDR3 is TGCGCCAGCAGCCAAGGTCATAGCGGGAGGGCAGATACGCAGTATTTT. Protein sequence: CASSQGHSGRADTQYF.

This clone turned up a few times. This sequence joins TRBV29-1 and TRBJ1-2; 9 positions match TRBD1. CDR1 and CDR2 from the germline V gene are SQVTM and ANQGSEA. Losses at the gene ends were 6 bases for V and 5 bases for J; bases not matched to a gene: 7. The CDR3 spans 13 residues. The CDR3 is CSVGQGNSYGYTF. DNA of the CDR3: TGCAGCGTAGGACAGGGGAATTCATATGGCTACACCTTC.

The chain joins TRBV9 to TRBJ2-3; 7 nucleotides match TRBD1. Germline V gives CDR1 SGDLS, CDR2 YYNGEE. The CDR3 loop spans 14 amino acids. Unmatched junction bases numbered 6, after V lost 5 bases and J lost 3 bases. CDR3 in amino acids: CASSRTGSTDTQYF. DNA of the CDR3: TGTGCCAGCAGTAGGACAGGCAGTACAGATACGCAGTATTTT. Based on the CDR3 plus reference TRBV9 and TRBJ2-3, the full variable domain is DSGVTQTPKHLITATGQRVTLRCSPRSGDLSVYWYQQSLDQGLQFLIQYYNGEERAKGNILERFSAQQFPDLHSELNLSSLELGDSALYFCASSRTGSTDTQYFGPGTRLTVL.

The DNA of the CDR3 is TGTGCCAGCATGTCAGGCTACATCAACAATGAGCAGTTCTTC. It translates to CASMSGYINNEQFF. The chain combines TRBV27 with TRBJ2-1; D is undetermined. Between the trimmed V and J ends, which lost 7 bases and 5 bases, there was a span of 15 bases. CDR1 MNHEY and CDR2 SMNVEV come from the germline V gene (reference sequence). The CDR3 has 14 residues.

The rearrangement joins TRBV4-1 to TRBJ2-1, with D perhaps TRBD1 (6 bases). CDR3 length: 14 residues. Deletions cut 2 bases from V and 8 bases from J, with 13 bases between. The germline gives CDR1 MGHRA, CDR2 YSYEKL. CDR3 sequence reads: CASSQQTGSHEQFF. The CDR3 DNA reads TGCGCCAGCAGCCAACAAACAGGGTCCCATGAGCAGTTCTTC.

The count of this clone is one. The chain is built from TRBV4-1 and TRBJ2-7, with 8 bases that match TRBD2. Per the germline V gene, CDR1 is MGHRA and CDR2 is YSYEKL. J was trimmed by 3 bases and V by 0 bases; bases with no gene match: 7. The CDR3 contains 16 residues. CDR3 amino acids: CASSQDLQRGFYEQYF. CDR3 in DNA: TGCGCCAGCAGCCAAGACTTGCAGCGGGGGTTCTACGAGCAGTACTTC.

This clone has more than one count but fewer than ten. In the same sample, other DNA sequences code for this CDR3. The chain uses TRBV29-1 and TRBJ2-7, with unresolved D. Trimming cost V 3 bases and J 6 bases, with 12 bases left between them. The CDR3 runs 12 residues. Looked up from germline, CDR1 is SQVTM and CDR2 is ANQGSEA. The CDR3 protein is CSVEKGLGEQYF. DNA of the CDR3: TGCAGCGTTGAGAAAGGGCTGGGCGAGCAGTACTTC.

The V and J genes are TRBV7-9 and TRBJ1-2; D perhaps matches TRBD1 (5 bases). CDR1 and CDR2 from the germline V gene are SEHNR and FQNEAQ (reference sequence). V lost 8 bases, J lost 0 bases, and 19 bases lay in between. The CDR3 sequence is 16 residues long. CDR3 nucleotides: TGTGCCAGCGAAGGGACCTCAAGGACCTCTAACTATGGCTACACCTTC. Its protein product is CASEGTSRTSNYGYTF. Based on the CDR3 plus reference TRBV7-9 and TRBJ1-2, the full variable domain is DTGVSQNPRHKITKRGQNVTFRCDPISEHNRLYWYRQTLGQGPEFLTYFQNEAQLEKSRLLSDRFSAERPKGSFSTLEIQRTEQGDSAMYLCASEGTSRTSNYGYTFGSGTRLTVV.

In its sample, this clone was seen once. The chain couples TRBV11-2 to TRBJ2-7, with D maybe TRBD2 (6 bases). This CDR3 has 15 amino acids. CDR1 and CDR2 from the germline V gene are SGHAT and FQNNGV. The V end lost 5 bases, the J end lost 1 base, and 15 bases lay between the germline ends. The DNA for the CDR3 is TGTGCCAGCAGCCAGGAGGGCGGGACGTCCTACGAGCAGTACTTC. Its translation: CASSQEGGTSYEQYF. Complete variable domain (other parts from reference TRBV11-2 and TRBJ2-7): EAGVAQSPRYKIIEKRQSVAFWCNPISGHATLYWYQQILGQGPKLLIQFQNNGVVDDSQLPKDRFSAERLKGVDSTLKIQPAKLEDSAVYLCASSQEGGTSYEQYFGPGTRLTVT.

This clone was detected a few times. The CDR3 coding sequence is TGCAGCGTTGATGGCGGGGTGGGCTTCTCAGATACGCAGTATTTT. It encodes CSVDGGVGFSDTQYF. V and J are TRBV29-1 and TRBJ2-3, with D possibly TRBD2 on 6 matching bases. The CDR3 is 15 residues long. The V end lost 3 bases, the J end lost 4 bases, and 17 bases lay between the germline ends. Germline CDR1 and CDR2: SQVTM and ANQGSEA.

V gene TRBV4-1 combines with J gene TRBJ2-1; D remains ambiguous. CDR1 is MGHRA and CDR2 is YSYEKL in the germline V gene. The CDR3 covers 15 residues. The V end lost 4 bases, the J end lost 5 bases, and 15 bases lay between the germline ends. This CDR3 reads CASSPRAPSDNEQFF. The CDR3 coding sequence is TGCGCCAGCAGCCCCCGGGCCCCAAGCGACAATGAGCAGTTCTTC.